The 32 T cell receptor beta chains below were found in one sample sequenced in a study of chemoradiotherapy in HPV16-positive cancers. Some clones are missing from TCRdb's copy, which holds only in-frame ones; the method was immunoSEQ multiplex PCR. In the table there are over 1,500 clones, 85% to 95% of which are singletons. The specimen was tumor tissue, collected from a patient who underwent chemoradiotherapy. The receptors derive from a human donor with HPV-associated anogenital cancer.

The chain combines TRBV6-4 with TRBJ2-3; perhaps TRBD1 as D (6 bases). Trimming shortened V by 2 bases and J by 6 bases, and 9 bases separated the two germline ends. This CDR3 contains 13 residues. Germline V CDR1 and CDR2: MRHNA, SNTAGT. CDR3 nucleotide sequence: TGTGCCAGCAGTGACGAGAGGGGGGATACGCAGTATTTT. Its protein is CASSDERGDTQYF.

The genes are TRBV5-4 and TRBJ2-7; 8 nucleotides agree with TRBD2. The germline V gene encodes CDR1 SGHNT and CDR2 YYREEE (reference sequence). After removal of 1 base from V and 6 bases from J, the junction contained 15 bases not matched to a gene. The CDR3 has 17 residues. The CDR3 region is CASSLLGNAGGPLEQYF. For the CDR3, the DNA is TGTGCCAGCAGCTTGCTGGGGAATGCGGGAGGCCCCCTCGAGCAGTACTTC.

This rearrangement joins TRBV5-1 to TRBJ2-5, with unresolved D. The CDR3 is made up of 13 amino acids. V lost 2 bases to trimming and J lost 3 bases, with 8 bases between them. The germline V gene encodes CDR1 SGHRS and CDR2 YFSETQ. The CDR3 region has the DNA TGCGCCAGCAGCTTTCCGGCGGAAGAGACCCAGTACTTC. Translating gives CASSFPAEETQYF.

The chain carries TRBV7-8 and TRBJ2-3, with TRBD2 identical over 8 bases. The CDR3 runs 16 residues. Germline-derived CDR1 and CDR2 are SGHVS and FQNEAQ. Trimming removed 4 bases from V and 4 bases from J; junction bases left unmatched: 10. This chain's CDR3 is CASSWDREGGADTQYF. As DNA, the CDR3 is TGTGCCAGCAGCTGGGACCGGGAGGGCGGGGCAGATACGCAGTATTTT.

V and J are TRBV5-1 and TRBJ2-1, with D uncertain. Germline lookup yields CDR1 SGHRS and CDR2 YFSETQ. The CDR3 consists of 15 residues. V gave up 0 bases and J gave up 13 bases, with 20 bases separating them. The CDR3 DNA is TGCGCCAGCAGCTTGGACCAGACTCGCCCCTTGGTCCAGTTCTTC. It is translated as CASSLDQTRPLVQFF. The variable domain in full, with the rest retrieved from reference TRBV5-1 and TRBJ2-1, is KAGVTQTPRYLIKTRGQQVTLSCSPISGHRSVSWYQQTPGQGLQFLFEYFSETQRNKGNFPGRFSGRQFSNSRSEMNVSTLELGDSALYLCASSLDQTRPLVQFFGPGTRLTVL.

As DNA, the CDR3 is TGTGCCAGCAGCCCCACAGGGGCCCAAGAGACCCAGTACTTC. Protein: CASSPTGAQETQYF. The gene calls are TRBV5-4 and TRBJ2-5; TRBD1 aligns across 7 bases. The CDR3 covers 14 residues. Germline trimming cut 4 bases from V and 1 base from J; bases unmatched to any gene: 4. The germline V gene encodes CDR1 SGHNT and CDR2 YYREEE (reference sequence).

The rearrangement uses TRBV7-8 and TRBJ1-5; D uncertain. The CDR3 spans 15 residues. CDR1 SGHVS and CDR2 FQNEAQ come from the germline V gene. With 1 base removed from V and 9 bases from J, the gap between germline ends came to 16 bases. CDR3 nucleotides: TGTGCCAGCAGCTTAGAGGTCGAGCTGTATCTGCCCCAGCATTTT. Translation: CASSLEVELYLPQHF.

This clone was found once. The chain couples TRBV29-1 to TRBJ2-3; D call uncertain. The CDR3 has 13 residues. The germline V gene encodes CDR1 SQVTM and CDR2 ANQGSEA. Deletions cut 0 bases from V and 5 bases from J, with 9 bases between. The CDR3, as DNA: TGCAGCGTTGAAGACACGGGCGGAGATACGCAGTATTTT. This translates into CSVEDTGGDTQYF.

This rearrangement joins TRBV6-5 to TRBJ1-2; tentative D call: TRBD1 (6 bases). The CDR3 runs to 11 residues. Germline loops: CDR1 MNHEY, CDR2 SVGAGI. V lost 6 bases, J lost 7 bases, and 9 bases lay in between. The CDR3 coding sequence is TGTGCCAGCAGCCAGGGGACTGGCTACACCTTC. Translation: CASSQGTGYTF.

The chain carries TRBV21-1 and TRBJ2-3; the D segment call TRBD2 is taken from the table without a DNA check. TRBV21-1 is recorded as a pseudogene. This CDR3 is 13 amino acids long. The CDR3 sequence: CASSAGGFDTQYF. The CDR3 bases are TGTGCCAGCAGCGCGGGGGGATTCGATACGCAGTATTTT.

The J gene is TRBJ2-3, the V gene TRBV18, with 8 bases that match TRBD1. CDR1 and CDR2 from the germline V gene are KGHSH and LQKENI. Unmatched junction bases numbered 6, after V lost 6 bases and J lost 4 bases. The CDR3 has 14 residues. The CDR3 loop reads CASSGAGGADTQYF. The CDR3 bases are TGTGCCAGCTCGGGAGCAGGGGGCGCAGATACGCAGTATTTT.

The chain has TRBV30 and TRBJ1-6; D remains unclear. The CDR3 is made up of 13 amino acids. Germline V gene lookup returns CDR1 GTSNPN and CDR2 SVGIG (reference sequence). Trimming removed 3 bases from V and 8 bases from J, with 11 bases in between. CDR3 DNA: TGTGCCTGGAGGGGCCCTAGGGATTCACCCCTCCACTTT. Protein: CAWRGPRDSPLHF.

The chain combines TRBV5-1 with TRBJ2-1, with unresolved D. Between the trimmed V and J ends, which lost 0 bases and 5 bases, there was a span of 6 bases. Germline values: CDR1 SGHRS, CDR2 YFSETQ. The CDR3 spans 13 residues. DNA of the CDR3: TGCGCCAGCAGCTTGGGGATGAACAATGAGCAGTTCTTC. Translating it yields CASSLGMNNEQFF.

The gene calls are TRBV6-1 and TRBJ1-1; 9 bases fit TRBD1. The CDR3 loop spans 13 amino acids. Losses at the gene ends were 6 bases for V and 7 bases for J; bases not matched to a gene: 6. Germline values: CDR1 MNHNS, CDR2 SASEGT. In DNA form, the CDR3 reads TGTGCCAGCAGCCTGGACAGGGGTGTTGAAGCTTTCTTT. Amino acid sequence: CASSLDRGVEAFF.

The chain recombines TRBV4-2 with TRBJ2-7, with D maybe TRBD1 (6 bases). Looked up from germline, CDR1 is LGHNA and CDR2 is YNFKEQ. The CDR3 covers 17 residues. Trimming shortened V by 1 base and J by 3 bases, and 19 bases separated the two germline ends. CDR3 nucleotides: TGTGCCAGCAGCCAAGCGTTTAGTAGGGGGAAGAGCTACGAGCAGTACTTC. Residues: CASSQAFSRGKSYEQYF.

This clone was observed once. The chain combines TRBV6-5 with TRBJ2-1; the D gene could be TRBD1 or TRBD2 (5 bases each). The V and J ends lost 5 bases and 12 bases respectively, with 17 bases between them. Germline V gene sequence: CDR1 MNHEY, CDR2 SVGAGI. This CDR3 is 13 amino acids long. This CDR3 reads CASSQGPERRQFF. CDR3 DNA sequence: TGTGCCAGCAGTCAGGGACCCGAAAGAAGGCAGTTCTTC.

The rearrangement uses TRBV15 and TRBJ2-5; D remains unclear. The germline V gene encodes CDR1 LNHNV and CDR2 YYDKDF (reference sequence). This CDR3 is 14 amino acids long. Trimming took off 1 base at V and 11 bases at J, with 17 bases between the two ends. The CDR3 nucleotides are TGTGCCACCAGCAGAGGAATGATGGATAGTCAGCAGTACTTC. This translates into CATSRGMMDSQQYF.

This rearrangement joins TRBV5-6 to TRBJ2-7; D unclear. Trimming pared 5 bases from V and 0 bases from J, leaving 6 bases between. This CDR3 has 12 residues. Per germline, CDR1 SGHDT and CDR2 YYEEEE. CDR3 sequence (DNA): TGTGCCAGCAGTTTGAGCTCCTACGAGCAGTACTTC. The encoded protein is CASSLSSYEQYF.

A few counts support this clone. The chain is built from TRBV29-1 and TRBJ2-7; no clear D. Germline V gives CDR1 SQVTM, CDR2 ANQGSEA. The CDR3 has 10 residues. The V and J ends lost 7 bases and 3 bases respectively, with 7 bases between them. The CDR3 DNA sequence: TGCAGCGGGGCCCTCTACGAGCAGTACTTC. Residues: CSGALYEQYF.

The rearrangement joins TRBV5-1 to TRBJ1-4; 10 nucleotides match TRBD1. CDR3 length: 15 amino acids. CDR1 SGHRS and CDR2 YFSETQ come from the germline V gene. V trimming: 2 bases; J trimming: 8 bases; junction bases outside the gene matches: 6. CDR3 sequence: CASSLDRGRDEKLFF. The DNA of the CDR3 is TGCGCCAGCAGCTTAGACAGGGGGCGAGACGAAAAACTGTTTTTT. Drawing the rest from reference TRBV5-1 and TRBJ1-4, the complete variable domain is KAGVTQTPRYLIKTRGQQVTLSCSPISGHRSVSWYQQTPGQGLQFLFEYFSETQRNKGNFPGRFSGRQFSNSRSEMNVSTLELGDSALYLCASSLDRGRDEKLFFGSGTQLSVL.

In its sample, this clone was seen once. CDR3: CASSTTGREAFF. The CDR3 DNA reads TGTGCCAGTAGTACTACAGGTCGTGAAGCTTTCTTT. The V and J genes are TRBV19 and TRBJ1-1; D perhaps matches TRBD1 (5 bases). Trimming removed 4 bases from V and 7 bases from J, with 10 bases in between. The germline V gene has CDR1 LNHDA and CDR2 SQIVND (reference sequence). The CDR3 runs 12 residues.

The chain recombines TRBV5-6 with TRBJ2-1; D gene unclear. Germline-derived CDR1 and CDR2 are SGHDT and YYEEEE. This CDR3 is built from 11 residues. Trimming shortened V by 4 bases and J by 8 bases, and 7 bases separated the two germline ends. The CDR3 protein is CASSRSDEQFF. CDR3 coding DNA: TGTGCCAGCAGCCGGAGCGATGAGCAGTTCTTC.

A single count supports this clone. The chain combines TRBV4-1 with TRBJ1-1; no clear D gene. The CDR3 is made up of 14 amino acids. CDR1 MGHRA and CDR2 YSYEKL come from the germline V gene. Between the trimmed V and J ends, which lost 4 bases and 1 base, there was a span of 10 bases. For the CDR3, the DNA is TGCGCCAGCAGCCCGCGGGCGGCGAACACTGAAGCTTTCTTT. Translating it yields CASSPRAANTEAFF.

The chain is built from TRBV7-2 and TRBJ2-5; 8 bases are shared with TRBD2. Trimming at V came to 1 base and at J to 4 bases, leaving 11 bases not matched to a gene. This CDR3 is built from 17 residues. CDR1 and CDR2 (germline): SGHTA, FQGNSA. CDR3 coding DNA: TGTGCCAGCAGCTTAGTGGCGTATGGCGCGGGGGGAGAGACCCAGTACTTC. It translates to CASSLVAYGAGGETQYF.

The V call is TRBV27, the J call TRBJ2-1, with 8 bases fitting TRBD1. CDR3 size: 14 residues. The V gene end was trimmed by 3 bases and the J gene end by 5 bases; junction bases not matched to a gene: 3. In germline, CDR1 is MNHEY, CDR2 SMNVEV (reference sequence). CDR3 DNA: TGTGCCAGCAGTTTTGGACAGGGCCACAATGAGCAGTTCTTC. Amino acids: CASSFGQGHNEQFF.

V usage is TRBV6-4 and J usage is TRBJ2-3, with 12 bases lining up with TRBD2. Germline V gene lookup returns CDR1 MRHNA and CDR2 SNTAGT. After removal of 4 bases from V and 1 base from J, the junction contained 0 bases not matched to a gene. This CDR3 has 15 residues. The CDR3 protein is CASSGTSGGTDTQYF. As DNA, the CDR3 is TGTGCCAGCAGTGGGACTAGCGGGGGCACAGATACGCAGTATTTT.

The chain combines TRBV5-4 with TRBJ2-1, with D maybe TRBD2 (7 bases). Germline V gene data show CDR1 as SGHNT and CDR2 as YYREEE (reference sequence). This CDR3 contains 16 residues. The ends were cut back, 4 bases at V and 1 base at J, with 15 bases in the middle. CDR3 residues: CASSAPGGASYNEQFF. CDR3 coding DNA: TGTGCCAGCAGCGCCCCGGGGGGCGCTTCCTACAATGAGCAGTTCTTC.

The chain links TRBV2 to TRBJ2-5, with 9 bases aligning to TRBD1. V gave up 5 bases and J gave up 1 base; unmatched junction bases: 2. Germline values: CDR1 SNHLY, CDR2 FYNNEI. This CDR3 spans 14 amino acids. CDR3 amino acids: CASSLQGAQETQYF. The CDR3 bases are TGTGCCAGCAGTCTACAGGGGGCCCAAGAGACCCAGTACTTC.

This sequence joins TRBV9 and TRBJ2-7; TRBD2 agrees at 8 bases. The V gene's germline CDR1 is SGDLS and CDR2 YYNGEE. V lost 0 bases and J lost 3; bases outside the gene matches: 5. This CDR3 is 15 amino acids long. The CDR3 loop is CASSVAGSGNYEQYF. The CDR3 nucleotides are TGTGCCAGCAGCGTAGCCGGTAGCGGGAACTACGAGCAGTACTTC.

This clone was detected once. The chain couples TRBV21-1 to TRBJ2-7. TRBV21-1 is noted as a pseudogene. This CDR3 is 14 amino acids long. The DNA for the CDR3 is TGTGCCAGCCTGAAGGGGGCGGGAGCCTACGAGCAGTACTTC. Amino acids: CASLKGAGAYEQYF.

V is TRBV28 and J is TRBJ1-2, with D maybe TRBD1 (5 bases). CDR3 size: 14 residues. V lost 8 bases and J 4 bases, leaving 17 bases between the germline ends. Germline V lookup: CDR1 MDHEN, CDR2 SYDVKM. The CDR3 loop is CASGEGSRGYGYTF. The CDR3 DNA reads TGTGCCAGCGGTGAGGGGTCTAGGGGCTATGGCTACACCTTC.

This clone was seen only once. The rearrangement links TRBV19 to TRBJ1-5; D may be TRBD1 (5 bases). This CDR3 comprises 15 residues. The germline gives CDR1 LNHDA, CDR2 SQIVND (reference sequence). V dropped 3 bases and J dropped 5 bases, with 14 bases sitting between them. The CDR3 bases are TGTGCCAGTAGTATGGGGCCAGGTGGAGATCAGCCCCAGCATTTT. Protein: CASSMGPGGDQPQHF.